The 17 T cell receptor beta chains reported below all come from one sample, sequenced in a study of blood T cell repertoires in COVID-19. Clones were read by immunoSEQ multiplex PCR, and TCRdb kept only the in-frame ones, dropping some. The sample has roughly 410,000 clones; approximately 87% are singletons. Sequencing was carried out using peripheral blood. The receptors originated from an older woman with COVID-19, enrolled during active disease.

The chain has TRBV5-5 and TRBJ2-5; perhaps TRBD1 as D (6 bases). The length of the CDR3 is 16 residues. Between the trimmed V and J ends, which lost 6 bases and 4 bases, there was a span of 22 bases. Germline lookup yields CDR1 SGHKS and CDR2 YYEKEE (reference sequence). Here the CDR3 DNA reads TGTGCCAGCATTCAGGGGACACTGGGAGTCCCAGAGACCCAGTACTTC. Encoded protein: CASIQGTLGVPETQYF.

V gene TRBV5-1 combines with J gene TRBJ1-6; 7 positions match TRBD1. This CDR3 contains 17 residues. Trimming cost V 2 bases and J 10 bases; bases outside gene matches: 15. Germline lookup yields CDR1 SGHRS and CDR2 YFSETQ. DNA of the CDR3: TGCGCCAGCAGCTTCGGGAACCTAGGGGGCGACGGCTCACCCCTCCACTTT. It codes for CASSFGNLGGDGSPLHF.

This chain joins TRBV6-5 and TRBJ2-7; 8 positions agree with TRBD1. The V gene end was trimmed by 10 bases and the J gene end by 4 bases; junction bases not matched to a gene: 12. CDR3 length: 14 amino acids. From germline, CDR1 is MNHEY and CDR2 SVGAGI. DNA of the CDR3: TGTGCCACCTCGAGGCAGGGGGCAGAATACGAGCAGTACTTC. Translating it yields CATSRQGAEYEQYF.

This chain links TRBV5-1 with TRBJ2-7; 9 bases fit TRBD1. This CDR3 has 14 residues. Trimming at V came to 4 bases and at J to 6 bases, leaving 8 bases not matched to a gene. Looked up from germline, CDR1 is SGHRS and CDR2 is YFSETQ. For the CDR3, the DNA is TGCGCCAGCAGCCCCCGGGACAGGGCCCTCGAGCAGTACTTC. Translating it yields CASSPRDRALEQYF.

The V and J genes are TRBV28 and TRBJ2-2; 7 bases map to TRBD1. V gave up 5 bases and J gave up 4 bases; unmatched junction bases: 7. The CDR3 sequence is 15 residues long. The germline V gene encodes CDR1 MDHEN and CDR2 SYDVKM. This CDR3 is CASSPTGAATGELFF. The CDR3 region has the DNA TGTGCCAGCAGTCCTACAGGGGCGGCCACCGGGGAGCTGTTTTTT.

The V call is TRBV29-1, the J call TRBJ1-1; 7 bases line up with TRBD1. The germline CDR1 and CDR2 sequences are SQVTM and ANQGSEA. The CDR3 is 12 residues long. With V trimmed by 0 bases and J by 6 bases, 1 base remained unmatched. The DNA of the CDR3 is TGCAGCGTTGAAGAGGGGACAGCTGAAGCTTTCTTT. It specifies CSVEEGTAEAFF.

J is TRBJ1-6 and V is TRBV19, with 7 bases lining up with TRBD1. CDR3 length: 14 amino acids. Germline V gives CDR1 LNHDA, CDR2 SQIVND (reference sequence). V shed 7 bases and J 7 bases; nucleotides not matched to a gene: 7. CDR3 amino acids: CASNRDSSNSPLHF. The CDR3 region has the DNA TGTGCCAGTAACCGGGACAGCTCAAATTCACCCCTCCACTTT.

This rearrangement joins TRBV11-3 to TRBJ1-1, with a possible D match to TRBD1 (5 bases). The CDR3 sequence is 14 residues long. CDR1 and CDR2 (germline): SGHNT, YENEEA. V shed 1 base and J shed 5 bases, with 11 bases lying between them. CDR3 in DNA: TGTGCCAGCAGCTTAGCAGGGTCGGGTACTGAAGCTTTCTTT. It translates to CASSLAGSGTEAFF.

The chain uses TRBV30 and TRBJ2-7, with D tentatively TRBD1 (6 bases). This CDR3 is 18 amino acids long. V lost 0 bases to trimming and J lost 0 bases, with 21 bases between them. The germline V gene has CDR1 GTSNPN and CDR2 SVGIG (reference sequence). This CDR3 is CAWSVRALRGYSSYEQYF. CDR3 coding DNA: TGTGCCTGGAGTGTGAGGGCGCTCAGGGGTTACAGCTCCTACGAGCAGTACTTC.

The rearrangement joins TRBV11-3 to TRBJ2-4; TRBD2 matches 9 bases. Germline V gene sequence: CDR1 SGHNT, CDR2 YENEEA. The V segment lost 5 bases and the J segment 6 bases; nucleotides outside the gene matches: 17. This CDR3 contains 18 residues. For the CDR3, the DNA is TGTGCCAGCAGCCCATCAAACCGGCAGAGCGGGGGGAGAAACATTCAGTACTTC. Protein sequence: CASSPSNRQSGGRNIQYF.

This chain connects TRBV18 to TRBJ1-5; 9 bases agree with TRBD1. The CDR3 has 16 residues. Trimming removed 5 bases from V and 0 bases from J; junction bases left unmatched: 5. Looked up from germline, CDR1 is KGHSH and CDR2 is LQKENI. The CDR3 bases are TGTGCCAGCTCATCACAGGGGGCGGGTAGCAATCAGCCCCAGCATTTT. Protein sequence: CASSSQGAGSNQPQHF.

This chain joins TRBV7-6 and TRBJ2-7, with a weak D call TRBD1 (6 bases). This CDR3 spans 16 amino acids. In germline, CDR1 is SGHVS, CDR2 FNYEAQ. Trimming stripped 1 base from V and 2 bases from J, with 15 bases between. The CDR3 is CASSLVGQGPPYEQYF. The CDR3 nucleotides read TGTGCCAGCAGCTTAGTGGGTCAGGGGCCCCCCTACGAGCAGTACTTC.

The J gene is TRBJ1-2, the V gene TRBV3-1 (or the pseudogene TRBV3-2), with 9 positions matching TRBD1. CDR1 LGHDT and CDR2 YNNKEL come from the germline V gene (reference sequence). The V gene end was trimmed by 6 bases and the J gene end by 8 bases; junction bases not matched to a gene: 7. The CDR3 length is 13 residues. The CDR3 DNA reads TGTGCCAGCAGTTGGACAGGGGCGGAAGGCTACACCTTC. Translating gives CASSWTGAEGYTF.

The genes are TRBV2 and TRBJ1-5, with D possibly matching TRBD1 (6 bases). V lost 5 bases, J lost 0 bases, and 11 bases lay in between. CDR1 and CDR2 from the germline V gene are SNHLY and FYNNEI. The CDR3 runs to 15 residues. Here the CDR3 DNA reads TGTGCCAGCAGTATACAGGGTGATAGCAATCAGCCCCAGCATTTT. This translates into CASSIQGDSNQPQHF.

The genes are TRBV6-6 and TRBJ1-1; D is undetermined. V lost 0 bases and J lost 1, with 12 bases in between. Germline lookup yields CDR1 MNHNY and CDR2 SVGAGI (reference sequence). The CDR3 covers 16 residues. The CDR3 coding sequence is TGTGCCAGCAGTTACTCGTATTCGGAGCCGAACACTGAAGCTTTCTTT. Its protein is CASSYSYSEPNTEAFF.

The chain uses TRBV7-6 and TRBJ2-7, with TRBD1 matching over 8 bases. V was clipped by 1 base and J by 6 bases; unmatched bases: 8. Germline V lookup: CDR1 SGHVS, CDR2 FNYEAQ. This CDR3 has 15 residues. The DNA for the CDR3 is TGTGCCAGCAGCTTAGGACAGGGGAGCGGATCCGAGCAGTACTTC. Amino acids: CASSLGQGSGSEQYF.

The J gene is TRBJ1-1, the V gene TRBV7-9; D is ambiguous. Trimming took 1 base from V and 0 from J, leaving 9 bases between them. CDR1 is SEHNR, CDR2 FQNEAQ, per germline (reference sequence). The CDR3 contains 15 residues. CDR3 sequence (DNA): TGTGCCAGCAGCTTAGTTACGGGGATGAACACTGAAGCTTTCTTT. Its protein product is CASSLVTGMNTEAFF.